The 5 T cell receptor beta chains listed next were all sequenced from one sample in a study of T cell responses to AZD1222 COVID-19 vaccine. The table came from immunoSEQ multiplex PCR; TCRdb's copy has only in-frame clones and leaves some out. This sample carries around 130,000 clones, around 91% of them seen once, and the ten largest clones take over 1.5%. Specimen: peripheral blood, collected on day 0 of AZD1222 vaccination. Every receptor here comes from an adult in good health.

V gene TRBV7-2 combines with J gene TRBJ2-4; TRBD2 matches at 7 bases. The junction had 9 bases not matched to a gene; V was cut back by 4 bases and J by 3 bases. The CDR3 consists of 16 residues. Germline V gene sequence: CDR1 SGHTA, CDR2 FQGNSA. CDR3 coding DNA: TGTGCCAGCAGCTCCGAGGTGGGCGGGGGCAAAAACATTCAGTACTTC. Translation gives CASSSEVGGGKNIQYF. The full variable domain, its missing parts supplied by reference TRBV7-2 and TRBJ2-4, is GAGVSQSPSNKVTEKGKDVELRCDPISGHTALYWYRQSLGQGLEFLIYFQGNSAPDKSGLPSDRFSAERTGGSVSTLTIQRTQQEDSAVYLCASSSEVGGGKNIQYFGAGTRLSVL.

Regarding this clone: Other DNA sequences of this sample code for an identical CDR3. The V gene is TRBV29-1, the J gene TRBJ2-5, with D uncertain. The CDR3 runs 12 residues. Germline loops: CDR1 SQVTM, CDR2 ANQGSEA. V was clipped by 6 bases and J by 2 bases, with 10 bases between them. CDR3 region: CSVRTLQETQYF. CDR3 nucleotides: TGCAGCGTCAGGACCCTTCAAGAGACCCAGTACTTC.

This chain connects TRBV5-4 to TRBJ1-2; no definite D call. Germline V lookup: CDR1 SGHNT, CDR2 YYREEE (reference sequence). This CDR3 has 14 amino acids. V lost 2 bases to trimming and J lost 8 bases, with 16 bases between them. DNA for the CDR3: TGTGCCAGCAGCTTCCAGGATCCTAATTTGGGCTACACCTTC. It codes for CASSFQDPNLGYTF. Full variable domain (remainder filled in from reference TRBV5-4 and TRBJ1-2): ETGVTQSPTHLIKTRGQQVTLRCSSQSGHNTVSWYQQALGQGPQFIFQYYREEENGRGNFPPRFSGLQFPNYSSELNVNALELDDSALYLCASSFQDPNLGYTFGSGTRLTVV.

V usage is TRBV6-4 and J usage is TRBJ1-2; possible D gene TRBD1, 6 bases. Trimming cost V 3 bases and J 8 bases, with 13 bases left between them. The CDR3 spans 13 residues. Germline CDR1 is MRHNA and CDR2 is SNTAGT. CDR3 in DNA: TGTGCCAGCAGTGATGGGGGCTCGCAGGGCTACACCTTC. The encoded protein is CASSDGGSQGYTF.

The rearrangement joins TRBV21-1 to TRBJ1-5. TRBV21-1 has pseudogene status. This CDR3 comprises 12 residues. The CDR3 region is CASSKDSQPQHF. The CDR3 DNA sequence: TGTGCCAGCAGCAAAGACTCTCAGCCCCAGCATTTT.